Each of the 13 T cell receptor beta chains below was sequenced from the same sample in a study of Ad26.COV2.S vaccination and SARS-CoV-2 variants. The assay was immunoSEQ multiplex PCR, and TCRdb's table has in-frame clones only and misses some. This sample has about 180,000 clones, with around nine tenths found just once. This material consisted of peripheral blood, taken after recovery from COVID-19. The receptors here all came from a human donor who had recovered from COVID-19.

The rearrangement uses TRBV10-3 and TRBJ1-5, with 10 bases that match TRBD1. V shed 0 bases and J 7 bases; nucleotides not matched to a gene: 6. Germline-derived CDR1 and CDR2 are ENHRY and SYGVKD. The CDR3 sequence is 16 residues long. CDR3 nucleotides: TGTGCCATCAGTGAGTCTGGGACAGGGGTAGGCCAGCCCCAGCATTTT. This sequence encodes CAISESGTGVGQPQHF.

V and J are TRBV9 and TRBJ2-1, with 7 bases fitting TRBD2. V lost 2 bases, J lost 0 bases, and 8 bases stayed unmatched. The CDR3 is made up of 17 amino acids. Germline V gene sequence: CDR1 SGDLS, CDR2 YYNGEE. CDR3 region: CASSVVAGLLSYNEQFF. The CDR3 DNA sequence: TGTGCCAGCAGCGTGGTAGCGGGTCTCCTCTCCTACAATGAGCAGTTCTTC. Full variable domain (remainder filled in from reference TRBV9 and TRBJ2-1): DSGVTQTPKHLITATGQRVTLRCSPRSGDLSVYWYQQSLDQGLQFLIQYYNGEERAKGNILERFSAQQFPDLHSELNLSSLELGDSALYFCASSVVAGLLSYNEQFFGPGTRLTVL.

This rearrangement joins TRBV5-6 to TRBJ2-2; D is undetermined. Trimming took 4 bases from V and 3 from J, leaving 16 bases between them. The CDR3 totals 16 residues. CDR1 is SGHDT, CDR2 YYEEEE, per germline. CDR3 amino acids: CASSLLVPAHTGELFF. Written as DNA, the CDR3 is TGTGCCAGCAGCCTCCTAGTTCCGGCTCACACCGGGGAGCTGTTTTTT.

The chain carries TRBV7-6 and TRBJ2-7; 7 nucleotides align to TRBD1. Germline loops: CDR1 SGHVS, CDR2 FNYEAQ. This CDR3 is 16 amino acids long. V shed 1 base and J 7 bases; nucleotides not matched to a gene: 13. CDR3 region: CASSLVGQTLEGEQYF. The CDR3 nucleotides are TGTGCCAGCAGCTTAGTGGGACAGACTCTCGAGGGGGAGCAGTACTTC.

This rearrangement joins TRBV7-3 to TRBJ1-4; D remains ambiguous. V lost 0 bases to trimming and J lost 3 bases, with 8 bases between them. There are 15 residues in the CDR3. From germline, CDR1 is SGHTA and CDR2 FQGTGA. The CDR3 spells CASSLTGEANEKLFF. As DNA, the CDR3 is TGTGCCAGCAGCTTAACCGGGGAGGCTAATGAAAAACTGTTTTTT.

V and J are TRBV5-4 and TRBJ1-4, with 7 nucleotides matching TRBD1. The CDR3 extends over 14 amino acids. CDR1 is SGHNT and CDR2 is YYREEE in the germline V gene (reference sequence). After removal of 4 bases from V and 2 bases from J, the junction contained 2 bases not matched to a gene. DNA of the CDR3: TGTGCCAGCAGCGGGGGACAGACTAATGAAAAACTGTTTTTT. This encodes CASSGGQTNEKLFF. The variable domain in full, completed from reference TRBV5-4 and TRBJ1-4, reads ETGVTQSPTHLIKTRGQQVTLRCSSQSGHNTVSWYQQALGQGPQFIFQYYREEENGRGNFPPRFSGLQFPNYSSELNVNALELDDSALYLCASSGGQTNEKLFFGSGTQLSVL.

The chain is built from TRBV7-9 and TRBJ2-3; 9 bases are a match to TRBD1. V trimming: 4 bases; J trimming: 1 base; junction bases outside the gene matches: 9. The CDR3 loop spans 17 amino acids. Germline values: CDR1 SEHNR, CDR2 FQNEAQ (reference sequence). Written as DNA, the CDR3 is TGTGCCAGCAGCTCCATCCGGGACAGGGTTCGCACAGATACGCAGTATTTT. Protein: CASSSIRDRVRTDTQYF.

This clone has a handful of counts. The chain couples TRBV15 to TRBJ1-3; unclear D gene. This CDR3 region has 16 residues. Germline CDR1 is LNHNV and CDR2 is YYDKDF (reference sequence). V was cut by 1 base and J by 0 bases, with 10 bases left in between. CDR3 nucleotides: TGTGCCACCAGCAGAGGGGGAACGTCCTCTGGAAACACCATATATTTT. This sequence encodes CATSRGGTSSGNTIYF.

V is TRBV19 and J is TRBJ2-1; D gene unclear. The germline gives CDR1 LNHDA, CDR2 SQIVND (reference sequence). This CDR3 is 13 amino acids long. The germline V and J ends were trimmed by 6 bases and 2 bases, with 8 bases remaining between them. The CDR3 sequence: CASRPHTYNEQFF. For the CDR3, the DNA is TGTGCCAGTAGGCCTCACACCTACAATGAGCAGTTCTTC.

As DNA, the CDR3 is TGTGCCAGCAGCTCATTCTCGGGGGCGGATACGCAGTATTTT. This translates into CASSSFSGADTQYF. This chain uses TRBV7-3 with TRBJ2-3, with D perhaps assigned TRBD1 or TRBD2 (6 bases each). This CDR3 comprises 14 residues. In germline, CDR1 is SGHTA, CDR2 FQGTGA. Trimming pared 4 bases from V and 6 bases from J, leaving 14 bases between.

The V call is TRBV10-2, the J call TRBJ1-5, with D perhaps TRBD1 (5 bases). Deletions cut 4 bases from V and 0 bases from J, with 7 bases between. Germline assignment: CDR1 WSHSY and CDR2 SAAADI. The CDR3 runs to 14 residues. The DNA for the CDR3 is TGCGCCAGCAGTGGGGGGATTAGCAATCAGCCCCAGCATTTT. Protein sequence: CASSGGISNQPQHF.

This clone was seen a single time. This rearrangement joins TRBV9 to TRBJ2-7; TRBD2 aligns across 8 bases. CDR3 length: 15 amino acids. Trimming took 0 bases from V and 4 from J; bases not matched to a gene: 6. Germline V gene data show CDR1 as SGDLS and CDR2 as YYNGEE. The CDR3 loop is CASSVASGSQYEQYF. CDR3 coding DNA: TGTGCCAGCAGCGTAGCGAGCGGGAGTCAGTACGAGCAGTACTTC.

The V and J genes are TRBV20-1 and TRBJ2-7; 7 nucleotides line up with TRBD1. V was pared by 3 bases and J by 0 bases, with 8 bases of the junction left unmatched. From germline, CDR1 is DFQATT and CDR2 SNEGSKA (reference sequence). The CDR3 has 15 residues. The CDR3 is CSASAPTGSSYEQYF. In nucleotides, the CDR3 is TGCAGTGCTAGTGCGCCGACAGGGAGCTCCTACGAGCAGTACTTC.